These 8 T cell receptor beta chains were sequenced from one sample in a study of T cells in tuberculosis. The time point denotes: new active TB diagnosis, blood taken before or within 7 days of starting treatment. Repertoires were generated with immunoSEQ multiplex PCR, while TCRdb's copy carries only in-frame clones and drops some. This sample yields approximately 46,000 clones, of which about 95% are seen a single time; 1.4% to 1.5% belongs to the top ten. The source material was PBMCs, sampled at tuberculosis diagnosis. Every receptor here comes from an adult with tuberculosis.

CDR3 residues: CASGLPAGPQHF. CDR3 nucleotides: TGTGCTAGTGGTTTGCCCGCGGGGCCCCAGCATTTT. The chain is built from TRBV12-5 and TRBJ1-5; D is uncertain. V shed 2 bases and J shed 9 bases, with 8 bases lying between them. The length of the CDR3 is 12 residues. Germline CDR1 is LGHNT and CDR2 is FRNRAP.

This chain links TRBV30 with TRBJ1-5; weak D call: TRBD1 (5 bases). The CDR3 is 13 residues long. V gave up 1 base and J gave up 6 bases, with 10 bases separating them. Looked up from germline, CDR1 is GTSNPN and CDR2 is SVGIG (reference sequence). The CDR3, as DNA: TGTGCCTGGAGTGGCGGGGGTTCTCAGCCCCAGCATTTT. This encodes CAWSGGGSQPQHF.

The CDR3 reads CASRGRANGANVLTF. The CDR3 coding sequence is TGCGCCAGCAGGGGCAGGGCGAATGGGGCCAACGTCCTGACTTTC. The V gene is TRBV10-2, the J gene TRBJ2-6, with D maybe TRBD1 (5 bases). This CDR3 has 15 amino acids. Germline CDR1 is WSHSY and CDR2 is SAAADI. V shed 6 bases and J shed 3 bases, with 12 bases lying between them.

This sequence joins TRBV6-6 and TRBJ1-1; D gene unclear. Trimming left V 5 bases short and J 5 bases short, with 18 bases between. Germline V gene lookup returns CDR1 MNHNY and CDR2 SVGAGI (reference sequence). CDR3 length equals 15 residues. In DNA form, the CDR3 reads TGTGCCAGCAGTACTGAACCTCACGCGGGGACTGAAGCTTTCTTT. Translated, it gives CASSTEPHAGTEAFF.

The chain employs TRBV4-2 and TRBJ1-2; 7 positions match TRBD1. Per germline, CDR1 LGHNA and CDR2 YNFKEQ. V was pared by 0 bases and J by 8 bases, with 9 bases of the junction left unmatched. This CDR3 has 15 amino acids. CDR3 amino acids: CASSQEQGEWYGYTF. CDR3 coding DNA: TGTGCCAGCAGCCAAGAGCAGGGGGAGTGGTACGGCTACACCTTC.

V usage is TRBV4-3 and J usage is TRBJ2-2, with TRBD2 as a possible D gene (5 bases). Germline values: CDR1 LGHNA, CDR2 YSLEER. V dropped 1 base and J dropped 5 bases, with 14 bases sitting between them. CDR3 size: 16 residues. The CDR3: CASSQGFSVRTGELFF. In DNA form, the CDR3 reads TGCGCCAGCAGCCAAGGGTTTAGCGTCAGGACCGGGGAGCTGTTTTTT.

The chain uses TRBV7-8 and TRBJ2-7; D is perhaps TRBD1 (6 bases). CDR1 is SGHVS, CDR2 FQNEAQ, per germline. The CDR3 is 15 residues long. Trimming shortened V by 4 bases and J by 5 bases, and 18 bases separated the two germline ends. In DNA, the CDR3 is TGTGCCAGCAGCTCGGCGGGCAGGGGAATTAACGAGCAGTACTTC. Encoded protein: CASSSAGRGINEQYF.

The table lists this clone with a count of one. This chain uses TRBV6-6 with TRBJ2-2, with 8 bases lining up with TRBD1. This CDR3 contains 16 residues. The junction had 12 bases not matched to a gene; V was cut back by 6 bases and J by 6 bases. From germline, CDR1 is MNHNY and CDR2 SVGAGI (reference sequence). CDR3 sequence reads: CASSASSGTGAGELFF. DNA for the CDR3: TGTGCCAGCAGCGCAAGCTCCGGGACAGGCGCCGGGGAGCTGTTTTTT.